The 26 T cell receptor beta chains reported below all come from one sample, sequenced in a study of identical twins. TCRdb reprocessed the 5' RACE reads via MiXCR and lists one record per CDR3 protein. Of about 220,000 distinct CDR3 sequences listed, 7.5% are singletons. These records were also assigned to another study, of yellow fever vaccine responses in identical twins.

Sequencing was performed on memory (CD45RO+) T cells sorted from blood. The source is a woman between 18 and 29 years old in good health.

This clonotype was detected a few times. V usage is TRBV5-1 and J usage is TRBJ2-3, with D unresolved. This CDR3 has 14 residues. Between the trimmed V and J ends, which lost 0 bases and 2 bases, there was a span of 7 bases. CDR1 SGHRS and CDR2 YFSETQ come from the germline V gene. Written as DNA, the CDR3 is TGCGCCAGCAGCTTGGACGGAGCCACAGATACGCAGTATTTT. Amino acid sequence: CASSLDGATDTQYF.

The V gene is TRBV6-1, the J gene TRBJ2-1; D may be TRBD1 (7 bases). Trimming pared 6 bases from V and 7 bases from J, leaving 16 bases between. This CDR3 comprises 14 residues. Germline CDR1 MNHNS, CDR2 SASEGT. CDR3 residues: CASSRQGGGNEQFF. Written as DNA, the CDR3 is TGTGCCAGCAGCCGACAGGGAGGCGGGAATGAGCAGTTCTTC.

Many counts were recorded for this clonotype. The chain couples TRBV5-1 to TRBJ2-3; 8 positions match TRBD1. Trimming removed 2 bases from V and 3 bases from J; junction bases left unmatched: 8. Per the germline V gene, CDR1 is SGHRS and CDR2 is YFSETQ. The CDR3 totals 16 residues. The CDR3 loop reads CASSFRQGFSTDTQYF. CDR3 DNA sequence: TGCGCCAGCAGCTTCCGACAGGGGTTTTCGACAGATACGCAGTATTTT.

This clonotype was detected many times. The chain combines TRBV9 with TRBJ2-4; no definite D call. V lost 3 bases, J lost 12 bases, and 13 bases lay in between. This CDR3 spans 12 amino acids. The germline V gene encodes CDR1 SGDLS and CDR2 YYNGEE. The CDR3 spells CASSGSWNAQYF. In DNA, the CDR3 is TGTGCCAGCAGCGGTAGCTGGAACGCTCAGTACTTC.

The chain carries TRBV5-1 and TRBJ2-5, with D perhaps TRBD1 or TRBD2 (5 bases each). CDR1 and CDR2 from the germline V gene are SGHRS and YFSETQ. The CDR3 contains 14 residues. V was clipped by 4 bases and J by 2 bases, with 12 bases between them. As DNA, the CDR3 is TGCGCCAGCAGCACAGAGGGGTTTCAAGAGACCCAGTACTTC. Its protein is CASSTEGFQETQYF.

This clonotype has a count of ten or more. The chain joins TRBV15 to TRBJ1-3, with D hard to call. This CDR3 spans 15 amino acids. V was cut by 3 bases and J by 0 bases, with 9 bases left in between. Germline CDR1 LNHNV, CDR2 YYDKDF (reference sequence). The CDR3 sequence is CATSSVTHSGNTIYF. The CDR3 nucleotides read TGTGCCACCAGCAGTGTGACGCACTCTGGAAACACCATATATTTT.

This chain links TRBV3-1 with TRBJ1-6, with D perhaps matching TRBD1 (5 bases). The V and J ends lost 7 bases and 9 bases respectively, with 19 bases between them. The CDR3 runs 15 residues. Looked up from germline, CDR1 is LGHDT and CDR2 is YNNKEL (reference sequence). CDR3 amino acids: CASTYGRQGGSPLHF. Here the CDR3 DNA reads TGTGCCAGCACCTACGGCCGCCAGGGTGGTTCACCCCTCCACTTT.

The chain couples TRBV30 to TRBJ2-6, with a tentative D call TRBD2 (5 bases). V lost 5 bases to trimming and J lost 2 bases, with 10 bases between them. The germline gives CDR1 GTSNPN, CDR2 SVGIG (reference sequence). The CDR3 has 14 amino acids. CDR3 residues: CAWSPGTGANVLTF. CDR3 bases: TGTGCCTGGTCACCGGGGACTGGGGCCAACGTCCTGACTTTC.

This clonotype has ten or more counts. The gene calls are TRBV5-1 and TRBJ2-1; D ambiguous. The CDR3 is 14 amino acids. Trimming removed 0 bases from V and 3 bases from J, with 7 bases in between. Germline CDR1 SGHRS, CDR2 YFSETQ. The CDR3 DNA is TGCGCCAGCAGCTTGGTAGACCTCTACAATGAGCAGTTCTTC. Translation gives CASSLVDLYNEQFF.

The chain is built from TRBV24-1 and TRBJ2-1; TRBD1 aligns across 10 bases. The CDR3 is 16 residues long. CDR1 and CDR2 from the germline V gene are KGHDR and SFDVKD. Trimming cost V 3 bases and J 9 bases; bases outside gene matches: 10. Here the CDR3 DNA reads TGTGCCACCAGTGATCCCCCGGGACAGGGGTCAGGTGAGCAGTTCTTC. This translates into CATSDPPGQGSGEQFF.

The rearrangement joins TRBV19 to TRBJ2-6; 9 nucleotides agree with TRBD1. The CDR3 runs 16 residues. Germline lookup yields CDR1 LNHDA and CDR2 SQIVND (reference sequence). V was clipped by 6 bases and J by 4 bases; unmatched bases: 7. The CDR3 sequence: CASRDSQGAGANVLTF. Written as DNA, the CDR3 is TGTGCCAGTAGGGATTCACAGGGGGCCGGGGCCAACGTCCTGACTTTC.

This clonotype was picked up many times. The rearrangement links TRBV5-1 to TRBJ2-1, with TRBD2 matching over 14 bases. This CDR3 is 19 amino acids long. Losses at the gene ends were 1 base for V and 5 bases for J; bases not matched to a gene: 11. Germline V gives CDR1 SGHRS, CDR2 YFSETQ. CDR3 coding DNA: TGCGCCAGCAGCTTGTTCGGACTAGCGGGGGGATCCTTTAACAATGAGCAGTTCTTC. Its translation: CASSLFGLAGGSFNNEQFF.

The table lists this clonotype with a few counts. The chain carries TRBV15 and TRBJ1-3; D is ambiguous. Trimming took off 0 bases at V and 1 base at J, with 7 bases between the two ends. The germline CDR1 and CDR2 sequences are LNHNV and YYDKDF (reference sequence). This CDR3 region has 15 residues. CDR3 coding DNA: TGTGCCACCAGCAGAGATGGGGATTCTGGAAACACCATATATTTT. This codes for CATSRDGDSGNTIYF.

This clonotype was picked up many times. The CDR3 is CASSLGQGLINEQFF. CDR3 bases: TGTGCCAGCAGCTTAGGACAGGGTCTGATCAATGAGCAGTTCTTC. This sequence joins TRBV7-9 and TRBJ2-1; 7 nucleotides align to TRBD1. Germline V gene data show CDR1 as SEHNR and CDR2 as FQNEAQ (reference sequence). The CDR3 has 15 amino acids. The V gene end was trimmed by 1 base and the J gene end by 6 bases; junction bases not matched to a gene: 6.

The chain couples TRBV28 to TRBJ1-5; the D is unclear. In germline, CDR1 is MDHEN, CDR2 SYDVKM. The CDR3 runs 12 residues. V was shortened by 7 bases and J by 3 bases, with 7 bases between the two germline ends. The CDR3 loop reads CASTGLNQPQHF. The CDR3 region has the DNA TGTGCCAGCACCGGTCTCAATCAGCCCCAGCATTTT.

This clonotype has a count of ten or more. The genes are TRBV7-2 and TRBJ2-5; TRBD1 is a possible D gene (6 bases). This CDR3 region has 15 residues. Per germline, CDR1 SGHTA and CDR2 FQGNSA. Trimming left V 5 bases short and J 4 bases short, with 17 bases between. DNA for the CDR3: TGTGCCAGCAGCCCGAGACACAGGGATGGAGAGACCCAGTACTTC. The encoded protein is CASSPRHRDGETQYF.

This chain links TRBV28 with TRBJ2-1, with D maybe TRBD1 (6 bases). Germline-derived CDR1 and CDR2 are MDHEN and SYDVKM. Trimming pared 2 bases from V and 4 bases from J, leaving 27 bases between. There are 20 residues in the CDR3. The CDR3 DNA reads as TGTGCCAGCAGTTTAATTTCATTGGGGGCAGCACTTGGGGGTTACAATGAGCAGTTCTTC. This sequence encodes CASSLISLGAALGGYNEQFF. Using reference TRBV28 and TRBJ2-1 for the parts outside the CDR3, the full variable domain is DVKVTQSSRYLVKRTGEKVFLECVQDMDHENMFWYRQDPGLGLRLIYFSYDVKMKEKGDIPEGYSVSREKKERFSLILESASTNQTSMYLCASSLISLGAALGGYNEQFFGPGTRLTVL.

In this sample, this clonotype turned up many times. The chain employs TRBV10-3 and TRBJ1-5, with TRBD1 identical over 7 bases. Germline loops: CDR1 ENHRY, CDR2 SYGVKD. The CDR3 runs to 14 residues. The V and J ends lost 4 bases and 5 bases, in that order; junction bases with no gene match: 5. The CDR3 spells CAISGGQGDQPQHF. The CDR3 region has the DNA TGTGCCATCAGTGGGGGCCAGGGGGATCAGCCCCAGCATTTT.

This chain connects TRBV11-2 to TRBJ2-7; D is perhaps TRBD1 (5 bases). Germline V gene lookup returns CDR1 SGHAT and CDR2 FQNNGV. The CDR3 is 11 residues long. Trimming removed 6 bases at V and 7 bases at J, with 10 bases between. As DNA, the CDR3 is TGTGCCAGCAGTCAAGGGGCAGAGCAGTACTTC. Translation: CASSQGAEQYF. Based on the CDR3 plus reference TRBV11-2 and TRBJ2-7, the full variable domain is EAGVAQSPRYKIIEKRQSVAFWCNPISGHATLYWYQQILGQGPKLLIQFQNNGVVDDSQLPKDRFSAERLKGVDSTLKIQPAKLEDSAVYLCASSQGAEQYFGPGTRLTVT.

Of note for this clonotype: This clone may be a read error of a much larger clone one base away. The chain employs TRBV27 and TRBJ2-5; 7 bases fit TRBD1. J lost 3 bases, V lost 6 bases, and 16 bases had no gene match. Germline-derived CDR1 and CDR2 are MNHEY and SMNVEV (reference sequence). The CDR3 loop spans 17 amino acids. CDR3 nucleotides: TGTGCCAGCAGCCAAGGAACCGCCGGGACAGAGGAAGAGACCCAGTACTTC. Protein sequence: CASSQGTAGTEEETQYF.

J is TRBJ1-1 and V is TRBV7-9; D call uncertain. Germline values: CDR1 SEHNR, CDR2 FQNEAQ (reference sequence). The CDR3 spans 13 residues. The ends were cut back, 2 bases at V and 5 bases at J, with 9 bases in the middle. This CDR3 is CASSLKRETEAFF. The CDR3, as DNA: TGTGCCAGCAGCTTAAAGAGGGAAACTGAAGCTTTCTTT.

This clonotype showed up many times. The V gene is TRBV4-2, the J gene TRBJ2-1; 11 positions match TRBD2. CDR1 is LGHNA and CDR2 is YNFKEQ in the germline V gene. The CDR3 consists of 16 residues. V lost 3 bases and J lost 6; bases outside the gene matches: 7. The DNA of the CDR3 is TGTGCCAGCAGCCAGTTAGCGGGGGGGCAGGTCAATGAGCAGTTCTTC. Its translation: CASSQLAGGQVNEQFF.

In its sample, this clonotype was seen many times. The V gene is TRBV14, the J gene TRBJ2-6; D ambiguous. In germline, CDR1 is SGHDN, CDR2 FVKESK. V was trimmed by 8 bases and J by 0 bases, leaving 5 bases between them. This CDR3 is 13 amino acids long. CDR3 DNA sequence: TGTGCCAGCGGGTACTCTGGGGCCAACGTCCTGACTTTC. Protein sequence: CASGYSGANVLTF.

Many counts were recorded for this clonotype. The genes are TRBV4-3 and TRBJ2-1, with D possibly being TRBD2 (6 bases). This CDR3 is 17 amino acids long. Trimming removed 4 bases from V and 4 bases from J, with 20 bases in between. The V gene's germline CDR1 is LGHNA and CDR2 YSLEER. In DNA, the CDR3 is TGCGCCAGCAGCCCCCGGCCCCCGGGAGAACTTTACAATGAGCAGTTCTTC. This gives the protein CASSPRPPGELYNEQFF.

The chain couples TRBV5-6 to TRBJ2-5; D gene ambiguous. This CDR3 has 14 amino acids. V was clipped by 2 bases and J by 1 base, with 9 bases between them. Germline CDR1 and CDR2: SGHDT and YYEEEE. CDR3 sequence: CASSFRRVQETQYF. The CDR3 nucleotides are TGTGCCAGCAGCTTTAGGAGAGTCCAAGAGACCCAGTACTTC.

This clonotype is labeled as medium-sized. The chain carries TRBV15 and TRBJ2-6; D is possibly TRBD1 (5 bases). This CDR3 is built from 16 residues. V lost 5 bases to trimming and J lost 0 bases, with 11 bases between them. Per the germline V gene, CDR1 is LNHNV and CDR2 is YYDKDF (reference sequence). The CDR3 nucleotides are TGTGCCACCAGCCCCGCCAGGGACTCTGGGGCCAACGTCCTGACTTTC. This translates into CATSPARDSGANVLTF.